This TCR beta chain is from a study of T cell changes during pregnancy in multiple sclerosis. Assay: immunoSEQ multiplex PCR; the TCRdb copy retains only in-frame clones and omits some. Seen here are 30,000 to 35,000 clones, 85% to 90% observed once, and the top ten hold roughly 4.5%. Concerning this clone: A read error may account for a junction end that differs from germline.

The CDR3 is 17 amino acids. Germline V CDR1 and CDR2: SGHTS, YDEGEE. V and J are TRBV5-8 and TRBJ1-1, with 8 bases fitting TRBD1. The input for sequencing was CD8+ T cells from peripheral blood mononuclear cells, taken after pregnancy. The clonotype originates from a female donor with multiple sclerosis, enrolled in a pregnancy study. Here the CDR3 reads CASSLLIRDRMNTEAFF. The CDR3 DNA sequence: TGCGCCAGCAGCTTATTAATCCGGGACAGGATGAACACTGAAGCTTTCTTT.